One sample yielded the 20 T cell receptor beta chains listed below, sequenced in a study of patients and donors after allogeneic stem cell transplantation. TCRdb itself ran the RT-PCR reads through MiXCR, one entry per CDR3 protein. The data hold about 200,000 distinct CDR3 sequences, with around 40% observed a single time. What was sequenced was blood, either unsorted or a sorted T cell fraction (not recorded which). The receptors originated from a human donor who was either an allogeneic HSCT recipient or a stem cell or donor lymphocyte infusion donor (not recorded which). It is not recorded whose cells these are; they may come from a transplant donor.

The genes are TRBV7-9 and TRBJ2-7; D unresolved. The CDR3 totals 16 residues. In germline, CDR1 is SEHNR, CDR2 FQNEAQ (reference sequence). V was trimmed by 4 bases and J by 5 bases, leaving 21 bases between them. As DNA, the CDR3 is TGTGCCAGCAGCTCAACAAGGGTATTAGGGTTGGACGAGCAGTACTTC. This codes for CASSSTRVLGLDEQYF.

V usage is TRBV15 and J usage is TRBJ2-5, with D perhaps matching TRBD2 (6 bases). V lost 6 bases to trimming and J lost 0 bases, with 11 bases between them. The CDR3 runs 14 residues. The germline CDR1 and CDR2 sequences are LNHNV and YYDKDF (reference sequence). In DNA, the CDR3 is TGTGCCACCAGGGGGGGAGCAAACCAAGAGACCCAGTACTTC. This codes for CATRGGANQETQYF.

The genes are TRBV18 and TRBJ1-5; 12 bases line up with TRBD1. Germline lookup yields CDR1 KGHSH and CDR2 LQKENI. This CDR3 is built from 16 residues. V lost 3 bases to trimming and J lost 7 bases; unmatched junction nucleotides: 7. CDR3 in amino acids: CASSPLGQGAKQPQHF. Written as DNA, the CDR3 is TGTGCCAGCTCACCTTTGGGACAGGGGGCAAAACAGCCCCAGCATTTT.

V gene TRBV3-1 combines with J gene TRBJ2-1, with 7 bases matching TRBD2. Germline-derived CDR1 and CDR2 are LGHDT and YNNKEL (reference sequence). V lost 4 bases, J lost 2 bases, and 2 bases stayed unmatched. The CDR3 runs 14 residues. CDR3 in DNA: TGTGCCAGCAGCCCCGCGGGGGCCTACAATGAGCAGTTCTTC. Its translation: CASSPAGAYNEQFF.

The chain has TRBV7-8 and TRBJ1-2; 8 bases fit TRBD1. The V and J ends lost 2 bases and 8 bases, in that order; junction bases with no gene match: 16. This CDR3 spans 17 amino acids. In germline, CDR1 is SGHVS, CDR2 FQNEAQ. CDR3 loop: CASSLITTGVLTRGYTF. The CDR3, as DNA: TGTGCCAGCAGCTTAATTACGACAGGGGTACTTACGAGGGGCTACACCTTC.

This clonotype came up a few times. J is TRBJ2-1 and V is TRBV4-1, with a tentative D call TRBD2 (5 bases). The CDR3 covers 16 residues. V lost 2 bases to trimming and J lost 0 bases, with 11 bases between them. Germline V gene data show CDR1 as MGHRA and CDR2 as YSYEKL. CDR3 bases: TGCGCCAGCAGCCAACCAGGCACTAGCTCCTACAATGAGCAGTTCTTC. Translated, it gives CASSQPGTSSYNEQFF.

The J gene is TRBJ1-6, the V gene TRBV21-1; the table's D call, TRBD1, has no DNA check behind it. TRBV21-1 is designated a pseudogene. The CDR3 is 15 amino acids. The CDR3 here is CASSDQTGGRSPLHF. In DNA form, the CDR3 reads TGTGCCAGCAGCGACCAGACAGGGGGCAGATCACCCCTCCACTTT.

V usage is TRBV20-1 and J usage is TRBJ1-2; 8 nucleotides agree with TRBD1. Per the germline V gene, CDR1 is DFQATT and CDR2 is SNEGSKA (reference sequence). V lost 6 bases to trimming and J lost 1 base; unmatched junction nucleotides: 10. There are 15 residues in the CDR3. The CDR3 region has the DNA TGCAGTGCCCCCCGCCTCAGGGGGCTTAACTATGGCTACACCTTC. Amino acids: CSAPRLRGLNYGYTF.

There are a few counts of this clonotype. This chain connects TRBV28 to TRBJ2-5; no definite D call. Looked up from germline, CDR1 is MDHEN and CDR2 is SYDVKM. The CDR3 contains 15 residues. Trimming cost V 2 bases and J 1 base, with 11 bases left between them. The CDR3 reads CASSLPLRTQETQYF. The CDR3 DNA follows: TGTGCCAGCAGTTTACCTCTCCGGACCCAAGAGACCCAGTACTTC.

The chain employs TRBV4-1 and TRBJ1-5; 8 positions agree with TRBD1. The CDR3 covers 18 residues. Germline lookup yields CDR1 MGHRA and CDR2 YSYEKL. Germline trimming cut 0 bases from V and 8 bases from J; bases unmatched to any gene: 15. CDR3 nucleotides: TGCGCCAGCAGCCAAGATCCCGTCGGACAGGGCCGACAGAAGCCCCAGCATTTT. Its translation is CASSQDPVGQGRQKPQHF.

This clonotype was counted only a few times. The CDR3 loop is CAISFRTGPYEQYF. CDR3 nucleotide sequence: TGTGCCATCAGTTTTAGGACGGGGCCCTACGAGCAGTACTTC. This chain joins TRBV10-3 and TRBJ2-7; D may match TRBD1 or TRBD2 (5 bases each). Trimming shortened V by 5 bases and J by 2 bases, and 13 bases separated the two germline ends. The germline V gene encodes CDR1 ENHRY and CDR2 SYGVKD. CDR3 length: 14 amino acids.

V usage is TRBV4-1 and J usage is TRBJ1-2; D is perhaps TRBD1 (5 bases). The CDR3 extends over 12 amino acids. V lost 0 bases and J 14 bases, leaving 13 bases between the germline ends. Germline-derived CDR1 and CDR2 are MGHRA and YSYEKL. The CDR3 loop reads CASSQESRVCTF. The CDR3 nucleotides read TGCGCCAGCAGCCAAGAGAGCAGGGTGTGTACCTTC.

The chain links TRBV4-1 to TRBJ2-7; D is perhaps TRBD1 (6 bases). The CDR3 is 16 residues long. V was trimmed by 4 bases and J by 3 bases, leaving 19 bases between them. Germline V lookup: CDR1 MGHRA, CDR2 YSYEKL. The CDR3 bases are TGCGCCAGCAGCCTCTCACCTGGGGGCGGCAGCTACGAGCAGTACTTC. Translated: CASSLSPGGGSYEQYF.

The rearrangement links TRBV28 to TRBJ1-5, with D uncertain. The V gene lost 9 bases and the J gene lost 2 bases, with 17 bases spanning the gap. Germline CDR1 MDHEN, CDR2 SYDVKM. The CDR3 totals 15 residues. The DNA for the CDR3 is TGTGCCAGTTCGCTAGATATAGGTGGCAATCAGCCCCAGCATTTT. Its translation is CASSLDIGGNQPQHF.

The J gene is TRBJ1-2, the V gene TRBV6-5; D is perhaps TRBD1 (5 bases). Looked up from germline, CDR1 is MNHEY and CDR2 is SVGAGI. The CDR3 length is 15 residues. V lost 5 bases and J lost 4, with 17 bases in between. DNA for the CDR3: TGTGCCAGCAGTGGGTTGGTTAGGACAACCTATGGCTACACCTTC. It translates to CASSGLVRTTYGYTF.

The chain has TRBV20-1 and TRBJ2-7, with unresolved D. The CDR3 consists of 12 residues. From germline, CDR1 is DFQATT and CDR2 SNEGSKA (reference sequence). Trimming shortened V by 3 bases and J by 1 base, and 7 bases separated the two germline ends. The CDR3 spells CSASEPSYEQYF. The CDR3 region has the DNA TGCAGTGCTAGCGAGCCTTCCTACGAGCAGTACTTC.

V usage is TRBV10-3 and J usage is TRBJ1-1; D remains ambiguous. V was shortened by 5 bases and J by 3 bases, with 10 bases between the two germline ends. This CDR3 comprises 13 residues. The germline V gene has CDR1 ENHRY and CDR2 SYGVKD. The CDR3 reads CAISTIGDTEAFF. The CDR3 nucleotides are TGTGCCATCAGTACCATCGGGGACACTGAAGCTTTCTTT.

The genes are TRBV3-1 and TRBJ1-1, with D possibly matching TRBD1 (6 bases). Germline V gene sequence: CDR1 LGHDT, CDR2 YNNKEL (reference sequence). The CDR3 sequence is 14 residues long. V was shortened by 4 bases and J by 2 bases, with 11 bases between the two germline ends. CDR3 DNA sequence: TGTGCCAGCAGCCTCAGGGGCCCCAACACTGAAGCTTTCTTT. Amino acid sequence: CASSLRGPNTEAFF.

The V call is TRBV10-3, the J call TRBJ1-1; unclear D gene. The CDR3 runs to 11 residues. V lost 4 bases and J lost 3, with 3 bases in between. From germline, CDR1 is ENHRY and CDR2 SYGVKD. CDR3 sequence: CAISVDTEAFF. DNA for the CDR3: TGTGCCATCAGTGTAGACACTGAAGCTTTCTTT.

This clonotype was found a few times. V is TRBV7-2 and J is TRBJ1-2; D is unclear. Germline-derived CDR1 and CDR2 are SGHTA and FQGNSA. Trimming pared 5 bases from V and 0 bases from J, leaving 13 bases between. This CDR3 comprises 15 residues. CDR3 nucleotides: TGTGCCAGCAGCACCCCCGGGCTCGCTAACTATGGCTACACCTTC. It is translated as CASSTPGLANYGYTF.